This T cell receptor (beta chain) was obtained from a study of T cell clonotyping in hematopoietic cell transplantation. For this clone: As yet, its antigen is unknown.

V lost 6 bases and J lost 0, with 3 bases in between. The CDR3 extends over 13 amino acids. Germline CDR1 SGHTA, CDR2 FQGTGA. Study findings and constraints: Higher Inverse Simpson Index values in graft donor and pretransplant recipient predicted broader posttransplant TCR diversity. After transplant, recipient diversity fell while pathologically expanded clonotypes grew through day 180. At the given depth, recipient repertoires were over 97% de novo clonotypes.

Profiling relied on immunoSEQ multiplex PCR, and the TCRdb table lists in-frame clones only, not all of them. Among some 30,000 clones, roughly 95% were seen once, and the ten largest hold approximately 1.3%. The TCR comes from a man aged 50 to 59 in good health. Some clones in this sample may be carry-over from other donors' samples. The sample comprised peripheral blood mononuclear cells. V usage is TRBV7-3 and J usage is TRBJ2-6, with unresolved D. CDR3: CASRVSGANVLTF. CDR3 coding DNA: TGTGCCAGCAGGGTCTCTGGGGCCAACGTCCTGACTTTC.